This T cell receptor beta chain came from a study of blood T cell repertoires in COVID-19. Trimming removed 4 bases from V and 6 bases from J; junction bases left unmatched: 11. Germline V gene data show CDR1 as SNHLY and CDR2 as FYNNEI. The CDR3 contains 16 residues. This table comes from immunoSEQ multiplex PCR, and its TCRdb copy is limited to in-frame clones, with some not included. The sample holds approximately 62,000 clones, about 90% seen once. This clone turned up a few times. Material: peripheral blood. This clonotype originated in a human donor with active COVID-19. The donor label of this sample is uncertain. This rearrangement joins TRBV2 to TRBJ2-1; 8 bases line up with TRBD1. The CDR3 here is CASSGSDRVIINEQFF. The CDR3 nucleotides are TGTGCCAGCAGTGGATCGGACAGGGTCATTATCAATGAGCAGTTCTTC.